This passage covers 30 T cell receptor beta chains from one sample sequenced in a study of shared clonotypes between healthy human individuals. Only in-frame clones appear in the TCRdb table, and some are missing; sequencing was by immunoSEQ multiplex PCR. The sample holds about 2 million clones; roughly 94% are singletons and the top ten take 1.2%. Cells designated naive CD8 were CD45RO-negative and were positively selected for CCR7, with terminally differentiated effector memory CD45RA+ cells excluded. What was sequenced was naive CD8+ T cells sorted from blood. These receptors were collected from a man in his late teens or twenties in good health.

The rearrangement links TRBV7-3 to TRBJ2-7, with D possibly matching TRBD2 (6 bases). The CDR3 consists of 17 residues. Germline values: CDR1 SGHTA, CDR2 FQGTGA. Trimming stripped 5 bases from V and 2 bases from J, with 22 bases between. The CDR3 spells CASSPSPGGRGPYEQYF. The CDR3 nucleotides are TGTGCCAGCAGCCCCTCTCCCGGGGGTAGGGGACCCTACGAGCAGTACTTC.

In its sample, this clone was seen a few times. The chain combines TRBV9 with TRBJ1-1; TRBD1 might be the D (6 bases). The V and J ends lost 4 bases and 6 bases respectively, with 16 bases between them. Germline V CDR1 and CDR2: SGDLS, YYNGEE. CDR3 length equals 14 residues. CDR3 nucleotide sequence: TGTGCCAGCAGCTTCGGAATACAGGGAGCTGAAGCTTTCTTT. It translates to CASSFGIQGAEAFF.

The chain links TRBV14 to TRBJ1-1; 9 bases agree with TRBD1. The germline V gene encodes CDR1 SGHDN and CDR2 FVKESK. The CDR3 sequence is 13 residues long. With 5 bases clipped from V and 10 bases from J, the junction kept 8 bases outside the gene matches. Written as DNA, the CDR3 is TGTGCCAGCAGCTTACAGGGGGCTGGGGGAGCTTTCTTT. Translation gives CASSLQGAGGAFF.

The rearrangement joins TRBV4-1 to TRBJ2-5, with D possibly TRBD2 on 6 matching bases. Trimming left V 6 bases short and J 5 bases short, with 13 bases between. The V gene's germline CDR1 is MGHRA and CDR2 YSYEKL. CDR3 length: 13 residues. The CDR3: CASSPTRIETQYF. The CDR3 DNA sequence: TGCGCCAGCAGTCCGACTAGAATTGAGACCCAGTACTTC.

The CDR3 DNA reads TGTGCCAGCAGCCAACCAGGGATTGGGCCCTACAATGAGCAGTTCTTC. Its protein product is CASSQPGIGPYNEQFF. The rearrangement links TRBV7-9 to TRBJ2-1, with a possible D match to TRBD1 (5 bases). The CDR3 has 16 amino acids. The germline gives CDR1 SEHNR, CDR2 FQNEAQ (reference sequence). V was trimmed by 5 bases and J by 2 bases, leaving 16 bases between them.

This chain links TRBV7-9 with TRBJ2-1, with 9 bases fitting TRBD2. CDR1 SEHNR and CDR2 FQNEAQ come from the germline V gene (reference sequence). V shed 3 bases, J shed 4 bases, and the junction held 4 bases outside the gene matches. The CDR3 spans 15 residues. The CDR3 region is CASSFSSGAYNEQFF. In DNA, the CDR3 is TGTGCCAGCAGCTTCTCTAGCGGGGCTTACAATGAGCAGTTCTTC. Combining the CDR3 with reference TRBV7-9 and TRBJ2-1 gives the whole variable domain DTGVSQNPRHKITKRGQNVTFRCDPISEHNRLYWYRQTLGQGPEFLTYFQNEAQLEKSRLLSDRFSAERPKGSFSTLEIQRTEQGDSAMYLCASSFSSGAYNEQFFGPGTRLTVL.

A word on this clone: The sample holds other DNA sequences that translate to the same CDR3. This chain uses TRBV5-1 with TRBJ2-7; the D is unclear. CDR3 size: 14 residues. V was shortened by 0 bases and J by 4 bases, with 11 bases between the two germline ends. CDR1 is SGHRS, CDR2 YFSETQ, per germline. The CDR3 spells CASSLGTDGYEQYF. CDR3 nucleotide sequence: TGCGCCAGCAGCTTGGGGACGGATGGTTACGAGCAGTACTTC.

The rearrangement links TRBV6-6 to TRBJ1-1; D unclear. Deletions cut 5 bases from V and 1 base from J, with 11 bases between. This CDR3 comprises 14 residues. The germline V gene has CDR1 MNHNY and CDR2 SVGAGI (reference sequence). The CDR3 DNA is TGTGCCAGCAGTCCGTTTCGAGGGAACACTGAAGCTTTCTTT. Its translation is CASSPFRGNTEAFF.

This chain links TRBV10-2 with TRBJ2-7, with 8 bases that match TRBD1. Germline-derived CDR1 and CDR2 are WSHSY and SAAADI. The CDR3 loop spans 14 amino acids. With V trimmed by 4 bases and J by 3 bases, 5 bases remained unmatched. This CDR3 reads CASSAVGQGYEQYF. The CDR3 DNA is TGCGCCAGCAGTGCGGTCGGACAGGGCTACGAGCAGTACTTC.

This chain joins TRBV19 and TRBJ1-1; 9 bases match TRBD1. This CDR3 has 13 amino acids. Germline trimming cut 6 bases from V and 7 bases from J; bases unmatched to any gene: 6. Germline V CDR1 and CDR2: LNHDA, SQIVND (reference sequence). The CDR3 region has the DNA TGTGCCAGTAGCATCGGACAGGGGTATGAAGCTTTCTTT. This codes for CASSIGQGYEAFF.

The rearrangement uses TRBV4-3 and TRBJ1-2; D remains unclear. V was trimmed by 0 bases and J by 1 base, leaving 6 bases between them. CDR1 LGHNA and CDR2 YSLEER come from the germline V gene. The CDR3 covers 14 residues. The CDR3 nucleotides read TGCGCCAGCAGCCAAGAGGCCGTTAACTATGGCTACACCTTC. Its protein product is CASSQEAVNYGYTF.

The CDR3 region is CASSYAERDYEQYF. In DNA form, the CDR3 reads TGTGCCAGCAGTTACGCCGAGCGAGACTACGAGCAGTACTTC. This chain joins TRBV6-6 and TRBJ2-7; unclear D gene. Per germline, CDR1 MNHNY and CDR2 SVGAGI (reference sequence). V lost 2 bases and J 3 bases, leaving 11 bases between the germline ends. The CDR3 runs to 14 residues.

This CDR3 is CASSPTDSPPGELFF. CDR3 bases: TGTGCCAGCAGCCCTACCGACTCTCCCCCCGGGGAGCTGTTTTTT. The J gene is TRBJ2-2, the V gene TRBV5-6; D is ambiguous. Trimming removed 4 bases at V and 6 bases at J, with 16 bases between. Germline V gene data show CDR1 as SGHDT and CDR2 as YYEEEE. The CDR3 is 15 residues long.

This chain joins TRBV7-2 and TRBJ2-3; D is uncertain. Germline V gives CDR1 SGHTA, CDR2 FQGNSA. The CDR3 runs to 13 residues. V was cut by 4 bases and J by 6 bases, with 11 bases left in between. The CDR3 here is CASSSGQWDTQYF. DNA for the CDR3: TGTGCCAGCAGCTCAGGCCAATGGGATACGCAGTATTTT.

This clone was seen just once. The rearrangement links TRBV4-2 to TRBJ2-2, with 7 bases aligning to TRBD2. CDR1 is LGHNA and CDR2 is YNFKEQ in the germline V gene. Trimming took 2 bases from V and 3 from J; bases not matched to a gene: 18. CDR3 length: 20 residues. The DNA of the CDR3 is TGTGCCAGCAGCCAACCGGTGGGGAGGGAGAGAAAGCGGGACACCGGGGAGCTGTTTTTT. Encoded protein: CASSQPVGRERKRDTGELFF.

The rearrangement joins TRBV28 to TRBJ2-1; TRBD1 matches at 8 bases. The CDR3 contains 14 residues. Germline values: CDR1 MDHEN, CDR2 SYDVKM. V was clipped by 10 bases and J by 4 bases; unmatched bases: 9. CDR3 nucleotides: TGTGCCACCATGACAGGGGTCGGATACAATGAGCAGTTCTTC. Amino acids: CATMTGVGYNEQFF.

V and J are TRBV2 and TRBJ2-1; TRBD2 aligns across 13 bases. J gave up 6 bases and V 3 bases, and 5 bases lay outside the gene matches. This CDR3 has 16 amino acids. Germline V gives CDR1 SNHLY, CDR2 FYNNEI. The CDR3 region is CASSDATSGGANEQFF. CDR3 DNA sequence: TGTGCCAGCAGTGATGCCACTAGCGGGGGGGCCAATGAGCAGTTCTTC.

The chain links TRBV6-6 to TRBJ1-2, with 9 nucleotides matching TRBD1. Trimming at V came to 4 bases and at J to 6 bases, leaving 6 bases not matched to a gene. The length of the CDR3 is 14 residues. The germline gives CDR1 MNHNY, CDR2 SVGAGI (reference sequence). The CDR3: CASSWGQGVDGYTF. CDR3 DNA: TGTGCCAGCAGTTGGGGACAGGGTGTCGATGGCTACACCTTC.

V is TRBV27 and J is TRBJ2-2; 7 bases align to TRBD1. Germline CDR1 reads MNHEY; CDR2 reads SMNVEV (reference sequence). The CDR3 totals 16 residues. Trimming at V came to 5 bases and at J to 0 bases, leaving 6 bases not matched to a gene. CDR3 protein: CASSPQGLANTGELFF. CDR3 sequence (DNA): TGTGCCAGCAGTCCACAGGGGCTCGCGAACACCGGGGAGCTGTTTTTT.

This chain joins TRBV4-1 and TRBJ1-5; D gene unclear. Germline loops: CDR1 MGHRA, CDR2 YSYEKL. The V end lost 1 base, the J end lost 4 bases, and 8 bases lay between the germline ends. This CDR3 is built from 14 residues. The CDR3 here is CASSQVGQNQPQHF. The CDR3 DNA reads as TGCGCCAGCAGCCAAGTCGGGCAGAATCAGCCCCAGCATTTT.

This rearrangement joins TRBV4-1 to TRBJ2-1, with TRBD2 as a possible D gene (6 bases). Germline V gene sequence: CDR1 MGHRA, CDR2 YSYEKL. The length of the CDR3 is 14 residues. The V and J ends lost 7 bases and 5 bases respectively, with 15 bases between them. Here the CDR3 reads CASKAGPGNNEQFF. The CDR3 coding sequence is TGCGCCAGCAAGGCGGGACCGGGAAACAATGAGCAGTTCTTC.

The rearrangement uses TRBV28 and TRBJ2-7; 8 nucleotides agree with TRBD2. V lost 5 bases to trimming and J lost 3 bases; unmatched junction nucleotides: 6. This CDR3 region has 14 residues. CDR1 is MDHEN, CDR2 SYDVKM, per germline. CDR3 loop: CASSISGAVYEQYF. As DNA, the CDR3 is TGTGCCAGCAGTATTAGCGGGGCGGTCTACGAGCAGTACTTC.

Comment on this clone: In the same sample, other DNA sequences code for this CDR3. The chain has TRBV27 and TRBJ2-1; TRBD1 is a possible D gene (7 bases). Germline loops: CDR1 MNHEY, CDR2 SMNVEV (reference sequence). The ends were cut back, 5 bases at V and 9 bases at J, with 11 bases in the middle. CDR3 size: 12 residues. CDR3 in DNA: TGTGCCAGCAGTAGGCAGGGGGGTGAGCAGTTCTTC. It is translated as CASSRQGGEQFF.

The rearrangement links TRBV28 to TRBJ2-1, with D unresolved. Germline values: CDR1 MDHEN, CDR2 SYDVKM. CDR3 length equals 13 residues. Trimming shortened V by 2 bases and J by 3 bases, and 5 bases separated the two germline ends. The chain's CDR3 is CASSLENYNEQFF. The CDR3 DNA reads TGTGCCAGCAGTTTAGAGAACTACAATGAGCAGTTCTTC.

This clone was recorded only once. The chain is built from TRBV13 and TRBJ2-1; 14 nucleotides align to TRBD2. Germline values: CDR1 PRHDT, CDR2 FYEKMQ (reference sequence). This CDR3 has 17 amino acids. Trimming at V came to 5 bases and at J to 7 bases, leaving 10 bases not matched to a gene. The CDR3, as DNA: TGTGCCAGCAGCCCCTACGGACTAGCGGGAGGTTTAAATGAGCAGTTCTTC. Protein product: CASSPYGLAGGLNEQFF.

The chain recombines TRBV11-2 with TRBJ1-1; D remains ambiguous. In germline, CDR1 is SGHAT, CDR2 FQNNGV. The CDR3 length is 15 residues. V lost 0 bases, J lost 5 bases, and 13 bases lay in between. CDR3 residues: CASSLEEGGITEAFF. The CDR3 DNA reads as TGTGCCAGCAGCTTAGAGGAGGGAGGGATTACTGAAGCTTTCTTT. Complete variable domain (other parts from reference TRBV11-2 and TRBJ1-1): EAGVAQSPRYKIIEKRQSVAFWCNPISGHATLYWYQQILGQGPKLLIQFQNNGVVDDSQLPKDRFSAERLKGVDSTLKIQPAKLEDSAVYLCASSLEEGGITEAFFGQGTRLTVV.

The chain joins TRBV30 to TRBJ1-1, with 8 positions matching TRBD1. CDR3 length equals 13 residues. V trimming: 5 bases; J trimming: 5 bases; junction bases outside the gene matches: 7. The V gene's germline CDR1 is GTSNPN and CDR2 SVGIG (reference sequence). This CDR3 reads CAWSQGAGTEAFF. The CDR3 coding sequence is TGTGCCTGGTCCCAGGGGGCCGGTACTGAAGCTTTCTTT.

The chain has TRBV9 and TRBJ2-3; TRBD1 is a possible D gene (6 bases). The length of the CDR3 is 14 residues. V was trimmed by 1 base and J by 4 bases, leaving 10 bases between them. Germline CDR1 SGDLS, CDR2 YYNGEE. The CDR3 DNA is TGTGCCAGCAGCGTAACTGGACAGCCAGATACGCAGTATTTT. This gives the protein CASSVTGQPDTQYF. Using reference TRBV9 and TRBJ2-3 for the parts outside the CDR3, the full variable domain is DSGVTQTPKHLITATGQRVTLRCSPRSGDLSVYWYQQSLDQGLQFLIQYYNGEERAKGNILERFSAQQFPDLHSELNLSSLELGDSALYFCASSVTGQPDTQYFGPGTRLTVL.

V gene TRBV5-8 combines with J gene TRBJ1-1, with 10 bases matching TRBD1. V lost 0 bases and J lost 1; bases outside the gene matches: 6. The CDR3 loop spans 17 amino acids. From germline, CDR1 is SGHTS and CDR2 YDEGEE. The CDR3 coding sequence is TGTGCCAGCAGCTTGGACCTCGGGACAGGGGCGAACACTGAAGCTTTCTTT. Residues: CASSLDLGTGANTEAFF.

The chain recombines TRBV27 with TRBJ2-1, with 7 bases lining up with TRBD2. The CDR3 covers 14 residues. The germline CDR1 and CDR2 sequences are MNHEY and SMNVEV (reference sequence). With 4 bases clipped from V and 7 bases from J, the junction kept 7 bases outside the gene matches. The CDR3 sequence is CASSSQGRGNEQFF. The CDR3 DNA follows: TGTGCCAGCAGTTCCCAAGGGAGGGGAAATGAGCAGTTCTTC.